These 9 T cell receptor beta chains came from one sample sequenced in a study of T cell repertoires in cytomegalovirus infection. A single record per CDR3 protein comes from TCRdb applying MiXCR to the reads. The sample carries fewer than 550,000 distinct CDR3 sequences, roughly 12% recorded once. The sequencing input was PBMCs. All receptors derive from a human donor in good health (CMV status not recorded). Some clones in this sample may be carry-over from other donors' samples.

This clonotype was recorded many times. The J gene is TRBJ2-3, the V gene TRBV6-1, with 7 bases identical to TRBD1. The CDR3 extends over 16 amino acids. The germline gives CDR1 MNHNS, CDR2 SASEGT. J gave up 2 bases and V 5 bases, and 10 bases lay outside the gene matches. The CDR3 is CASSSSLGQLTDTQYF. The CDR3 DNA reads as TGTGCCAGCAGTTCCTCTCTGGGACAGCTCACAGATACGCAGTATTTT.

V usage is TRBV20-1 and J usage is TRBJ1-2, with TRBD1 identical over 10 bases. CDR1 and CDR2 (germline): DFQATT, SNEGSKA (reference sequence). V lost 6 bases and J lost 5; bases outside the gene matches: 12. The CDR3 is 15 amino acids. The CDR3 nucleotides are TGCAGTGCGCCCTCGTTCTGGACAGGGGGGTATGGCTACACCTTC. It codes for CSAPSFWTGGYGYTF.

This clonotype was counted at least ten times. This chain joins TRBV29-1 and TRBJ2-3, with a weak D call TRBD2 (6 bases). The CDR3 spans 13 residues. The germline V and J ends were trimmed by 7 bases and 2 bases, with 13 bases remaining between them. Germline V gene lookup returns CDR1 SQVTM and CDR2 ANQGSEA. CDR3 loop: CSERQGLTDTQYF. Written as DNA, the CDR3 is TGCAGCGAAAGGCAGGGACTCACAGATACGCAGTATTTT.

This clonotype turned up a few times. V is TRBV28 and J is TRBJ1-3; the match to TRBD1 covers 7 bases. V was clipped by 4 bases and J by 4 bases; unmatched bases: 7. Germline V gene sequence: CDR1 MDHEN, CDR2 SYDVKM. The CDR3 spans 15 residues. CDR3 DNA: TGTGCCAGCAGTTCCTTACAGGGGAACGGAAACACCATATATTTT. Its protein product is CASSSLQGNGNTIYF. Supplemented by reference TRBV28 and TRBJ1-3, the full variable domain reads DVKVTQSSRYLVKRTGEKVFLECVQDMDHENMFWYRQDPGLGLRLIYFSYDVKMKEKGDIPEGYSVSREKKERFSLILESASTNQTSMYLCASSSLQGNGNTIYFGEGSWLTVV.

The chain employs TRBV19 and TRBJ1-1; D unresolved. Germline CDR1 and CDR2: LNHDA and SQIVND (reference sequence). The CDR3 consists of 15 residues. The V and J ends lost 3 bases and 2 bases respectively, with 13 bases between them. Here the CDR3 reads CASSMFGRGNTEAFF. Here the CDR3 DNA reads TGTGCCAGTAGTATGTTCGGAAGAGGAAACACTGAAGCTTTCTTT.

J is TRBJ1-6 and V is TRBV18; a possible D gene is TRBD1 (6 bases). The CDR3 contains 14 residues. Per germline, CDR1 KGHSH and CDR2 LQKENI. V was cut by 6 bases and J by 9 bases, with 15 bases left in between. The CDR3 nucleotides read TGTGCCAGCTCGGGGGACACGGAGGGTTCACCCCTCCACTTT. The encoded protein is CASSGDTEGSPLHF.

The chain couples TRBV7-9 to TRBJ1-1; D remains unclear. This CDR3 spans 9 amino acids. Germline V gene sequence: CDR1 SEHNR, CDR2 FQNEAQ (reference sequence). V was pared by 10 bases and J by 5 bases, with 5 bases between. The CDR3, as DNA: TGTGCCACGCATACTGAAGCTTTCTTT. It encodes CATHTEAFF.

The chain's CDR3 is CASSSDYRGLFHF. CDR3 bases: TGTGCCAGCAGCTCGGACTACAGGGGGCTCTTCCACTTT. This chain uses TRBV5-4 with TRBJ1-6, with TRBD1 matching over 9 bases. Germline V gene sequence: CDR1 SGHNT, CDR2 YYREEE (reference sequence). The V gene end was trimmed by 3 bases and the J gene end by 17 bases; junction bases not matched to a gene: 9. The CDR3 is 13 amino acids.

This clonotype turned up a few times. The chain couples TRBV27 to TRBJ2-5; TRBD1 is a possible D gene (5 bases). Germline V lookup: CDR1 MNHEY, CDR2 SMNVEV (reference sequence). CDR3 length equals 13 residues. With 5 bases removed from V and 5 bases from J, the gap between germline ends came to 12 bases. The DNA for the CDR3 is TGTGCCAGCAGTCAGACAGAGTGGGAGACCCAGTACTTC. Translation gives CASSQTEWETQYF.